A single sample gave rise to the 9 T cell receptor beta chains below, sequenced in a study of radiation and T cells in renal cell carcinoma. Time point noted: baseline pretreatment blood. The treatment denotes: 15 Gy SBRT to primary tumor, nephrectomy 4 weeks later. Data came from immunoSEQ multiplex PCR; TCRdb stores just in-frame clones and leaves some out. The table shows about 50,000 clones, with roughly 84% occurring only once. The sample consisted of blood, taken from a patient whose treatment included radiotherapy and nephrectomy. The source is a woman aged 70-85 years with renal cell carcinoma.

Here the CDR3 reads CAGGDRENSPLHF. The CDR3 DNA reads as TGTGCCGGGGGGGACAGAGAGAATTCACCCCTCCACTTT. This rearrangement joins TRBV19 to TRBJ1-6, with 7 nucleotides matching TRBD1. Germline V gene lookup returns CDR1 LNHDA and CDR2 SQIVND (reference sequence). V trimming: 11 bases; J trimming: 7 bases; junction bases outside the gene matches: 8. The CDR3 has 13 residues. Looking up the rest from reference TRBV19 and TRBJ1-6 gives the full variable domain: DGGITQSPKYLFRKEGQNVTLSCEQNLNHDAMYWYRQDPGQGLRLIYYSQIVNDFQKGDIAEGYSVSREKKESFPLTVTSAQKNPTAFYLCAGGDRENSPLHFGNGTRLTVT.

This chain uses TRBV28 with TRBJ1-4; the match to TRBD1 covers 8 bases. The CDR3 is 14 amino acids. V trimming: 6 bases; J trimming: 9 bases; junction bases outside the gene matches: 9. Per the germline V gene, CDR1 is MDHEN and CDR2 is SYDVKM. The CDR3 reads CASRAGQGAQKLFF. CDR3 in DNA: TGTGCCAGCAGAGCCGGACAGGGAGCCCAAAAACTGTTTTTT.

The chain joins TRBV5-6 to TRBJ2-2, with D possibly matching TRBD1 (6 bases). Trimming removed 1 base from V and 7 bases from J, with 14 bases in between. CDR3 length equals 15 residues. Germline-derived CDR1 and CDR2 are SGHDT and YYEEEE. The CDR3 region is CASSLQGGSGGELFF. The CDR3, as DNA: TGTGCCAGCAGCTTGCAAGGGGGTTCGGGCGGGGAGCTGTTTTTT.

The J gene is TRBJ1-5, the V gene TRBV10-3; D perhaps matches TRBD1 (6 bases). V was clipped by 2 bases and J by 6 bases, with 8 bases between them. Germline CDR1 ENHRY, CDR2 SYGVKD. The CDR3 runs 13 residues. The CDR3 protein is CAISEEGGQPQHF. As DNA, the CDR3 is TGTGCCATCAGTGAGGAGGGGGGTCAGCCCCAGCATTTT.

CDR3 bases: TGTGCCAGTAGCGGACAGGGGGGAAACATTCAGTACTTC. This gives the protein CASSGQGGNIQYF. The chain combines TRBV19 with TRBJ2-4; 10 positions match TRBD1. The CDR3 is 13 amino acids. Per the germline V gene, CDR1 is LNHDA and CDR2 is SQIVND (reference sequence). V dropped 6 bases and J dropped 6; count of bases not matched to a gene: 2.

This chain links TRBV29-1 with TRBJ2-5; D unclear. The ends were cut back, 4 bases at V and 2 bases at J, with 5 bases in the middle. CDR3 length: 11 amino acids. Germline CDR1 is SQVTM and CDR2 is ANQGSEA. For the CDR3, the DNA is TGCAGCGTTGTCCCACAAGAGACCCAGTACTTC. Translating it yields CSVVPQETQYF.

This chain links TRBV5-1 with TRBJ2-5; TRBD1 is a possible D gene (5 bases). V was shortened by 2 bases and J by 1 base, with 12 bases between the two germline ends. From germline, CDR1 is SGHRS and CDR2 YFSETQ. This CDR3 has 15 residues. The CDR3 reads CASSLTPQGQETQYF. The CDR3 DNA sequence: TGCGCCAGCAGCTTAACTCCCCAGGGCCAAGAGACCCAGTACTTC.

The chain joins TRBV13 to TRBJ1-1, with TRBD1 matching over 7 bases. CDR1 and CDR2 (germline): PRHDT, FYEKMQ (reference sequence). V lost 5 bases and J lost 6; bases outside the gene matches: 15. The CDR3 consists of 16 residues. CDR3 DNA: TGTGCCAGCAGCCCACAGGGGTCTGAACCGGTTCCTGAAGCTTTCTTT. This codes for CASSPQGSEPVPEAFF.

This chain links TRBV6-1 with TRBJ2-1; TRBD2 might be the D (5 bases). There are 14 residues in the CDR3. The V end lost 0 bases, the J end lost 4 bases, and 7 bases lay between the germline ends. The germline gives CDR1 MNHNS, CDR2 SASEGT. The chain's CDR3 is CASSEAGEYNEQFF. Here the CDR3 DNA reads TGTGCCAGCAGTGAAGCCGGGGAGTACAATGAGCAGTTCTTC.